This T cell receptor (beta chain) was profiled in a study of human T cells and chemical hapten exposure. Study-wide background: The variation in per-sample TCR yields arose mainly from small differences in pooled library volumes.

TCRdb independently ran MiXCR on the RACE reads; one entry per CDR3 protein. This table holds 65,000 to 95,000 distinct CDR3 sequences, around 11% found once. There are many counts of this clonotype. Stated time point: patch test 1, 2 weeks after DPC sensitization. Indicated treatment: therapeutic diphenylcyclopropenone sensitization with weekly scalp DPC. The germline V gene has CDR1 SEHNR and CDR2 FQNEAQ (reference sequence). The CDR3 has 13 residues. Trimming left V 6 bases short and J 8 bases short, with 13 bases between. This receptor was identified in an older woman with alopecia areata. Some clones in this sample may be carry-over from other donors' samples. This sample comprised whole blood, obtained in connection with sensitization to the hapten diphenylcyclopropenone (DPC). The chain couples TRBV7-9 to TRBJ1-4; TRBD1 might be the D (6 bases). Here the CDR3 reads CASSKGVGEKLFF. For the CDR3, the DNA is TGTGCCAGCAGTAAGGGGGTTGGAGAAAAACTGTTTTTT.